A single T cell receptor (beta chain) is shown here with its context. Its antigen is undetermined. This entry comes from a study of CD8+ T cells in alopecia areata. Whole-study results and caveats: Resident alphabeta T-cell populations of normal skin are likewise subject to sequencing in scalp samples. Across lesional scalp, and particularly alopecia totalis/universalis, clonality surpassed that of normal scalp.

The germline gives CDR1 GTSNPN, CDR2 SVGIG (reference sequence). The CDR3 length is 14 residues. V was pared by 4 bases and J by 3 bases, with 16 bases between. Regarding treatment: oral pan-JAK inhibitor, 5-10 mg twice daily. Collection of lesional scalp punch biopsies and peripheral blood was performed in alopecia areata patients. RNA was isolated and reverse transcribed to cDNA, the sequencing template. Assay: immunoSEQ multiplex PCR; the TCRdb copy retains only in-frame clones and omits some. The sample records 110,000 to 150,000 clones, 86% being singletons. Sequencing was performed on CD8+ T cells sorted from blood, taken at week 4, from a patient treated with tofacitinib. The receptor's source is a human donor with alopecia areata. J is TRBJ2-7 and V is TRBV30; D gene ambiguous. The chain's CDR3 is CAWKEVDTYYEQYF. The CDR3 nucleotides are TGTGCCTGGAAAGAAGTAGACACCTACTACGAGCAGTACTTC.